Each of the 10 T cell receptor beta chains below was sequenced from the same sample in a study of T-cell reconstitution after alpha-beta-depleted transplantation in children. The library targeted TCRbeta and was prepared with unique molecular identifiers. TCRdb reprocessed the PCR reads with MiXCR, giving one entry per CDR3 protein. This table has about 500,000 distinct CDR3 sequences, approximately 30% appearing once. The sample consisted of PBMCs from the stem cell graft donor, taken from the stem cell graft. These receptors were collected from a human donor who donated a stem cell graft to a child with aplastic anemia.

This clonotype was seen only a few times. The chain recombines TRBV18 with TRBJ1-5; D is perhaps TRBD1 (6 bases). V was pared by 3 bases and J by 2 bases, with 11 bases between. This CDR3 contains 15 residues. Per the germline V gene, CDR1 is KGHSH and CDR2 is LQKENI. The CDR3 nucleotides read TGTGCCAGCTCACCCACAGGGAATGGCAATCAGCCCCAGCATTTT. This encodes CASSPTGNGNQPQHF. The variable domain in full, with the rest retrieved from reference TRBV18 and TRBJ1-5, is NAGVMQNPRHLVRRRGQEARLRCSPMKGHSHVYWYRQLPEEGLKFMVYLQKENIIDESGMPKERFSAEFPKEGPSILRIQQVVRGDSAAYFCASSPTGNGNQPQHFGDGTRLSIL.

This chain links TRBV11-3 with TRBJ2-5; perhaps D is TRBD1 or TRBD2 (5 bases each). V was trimmed by 2 bases and J by 3 bases, leaving 13 bases between them. Germline CDR1 is SGHNT and CDR2 is YENEEA. CDR3 length: 15 amino acids. The CDR3: CASSLRGDAKETQYF. CDR3 DNA sequence: TGTGCCAGCAGCTTAAGGGGAGACGCGAAAGAGACCCAGTACTTC.

This clonotype was seen repeatedly, ten times or more. CDR3 region: CSAVPGLAGGRETQYF. The CDR3 DNA is TGCAGTGCTGTCCCGGGACTAGCGGGAGGAAGAGAGACCCAGTACTTC. This sequence joins TRBV20-1 and TRBJ2-5; 15 nucleotides line up with TRBD2. The ends lost 5 bases at V and 4 bases at J; junction bases unmatched: 8. The CDR3 runs 16 residues. Germline CDR1 is DFQATT and CDR2 is SNEGSKA (reference sequence).

This chain connects TRBV4-2 to TRBJ2-1; D gene unclear. The CDR3 contains 14 residues. CDR1 LGHNA and CDR2 YNFKEQ come from the germline V gene. Trimming left V 5 bases short and J 5 bases short, with 13 bases between. The CDR3 DNA follows: TGTGCCAGCAGCTCCCGGGCGTTGGACAATGAGCAGTTCTTC. Protein: CASSSRALDNEQFF.

This clonotype was seen a few times. The chain combines TRBV5-1 with TRBJ2-6; weak D call: TRBD1 (6 bases). With 0 bases removed from V and 2 bases from J, the gap between germline ends came to 9 bases. The germline gives CDR1 SGHRS, CDR2 YFSETQ. The CDR3 length is 16 residues. The CDR3 is CASSLEQGPGANVLTF. The DNA of the CDR3 is TGCGCCAGCAGCTTGGAACAGGGCCCTGGGGCCAACGTCCTGACTTTC.

The sample holds a few counts of this clonotype. A junction end diverges from the germline sequence, so it may reflect a read error. The rearrangement uses TRBV5-1 and TRBJ1-6; weak D call: TRBD1 (5 bases). CDR1 and CDR2 from the germline V gene are SGHRS and YFSETQ. CDR3 size: 13 residues. The CDR3 here is CASSLDTEKPLHF. As DNA, the CDR3 is TGCGCCAGCAGTTTGGACACCGAGAAACCCCTCCACTTT. Full variable domain (remainder filled in from reference TRBV5-1 and TRBJ1-6): KAGVTQTPRYLIKTRGQQVTLSCSPISGHRSVSWYQQTPGQGLQFLFEYFSETQRNKGNFPGRFSGRQFSNSRSEMNVSTLELGDSALYLCASSLDTEKPLHFGNGTRLTVT.

This chain uses TRBV29-1 with TRBJ1-1; D not certain. CDR1 is SQVTM, CDR2 ANQGSEA, per germline. The CDR3 contains 12 residues. V lost 6 bases and J lost 0, with 8 bases in between. The CDR3 reads CSVFGLNTEAFF. CDR3 sequence (DNA): TGCAGCGTCTTCGGGCTGAACACTGAAGCTTTCTTT.

This clonotype was detected a few times. The rearrangement links TRBV11-3 to TRBJ2-3; D may be TRBD2 (7 bases). Germline V gives CDR1 SGHNT, CDR2 YENEEA. The CDR3 covers 14 residues. Trimming removed 4 bases at V and 4 bases at J, with 12 bases between. CDR3 nucleotides: TGTGCCAGCAGCTCCGGGGGGCTGGCAGATACGCAGTATTTT. It specifies CASSSGGLADTQYF.

This clonotype was seen a handful of times. This chain links TRBV7-2 with TRBJ2-2; D gene uncertain. This CDR3 spans 11 amino acids. Trimming shortened V by 7 bases and J by 8 bases, and 8 bases separated the two germline ends. The germline CDR1 and CDR2 sequences are SGHTA and FQGNSA. The CDR3 sequence is CASTLGGELFF. The CDR3, as DNA: TGTGCCAGCACCCTAGGAGGGGAGCTGTTTTTT.

The J gene is TRBJ1-5, the V gene TRBV24-1; tentative D call: TRBD1 (5 bases). The CDR3 totals 14 residues. The V gene lost 3 bases and the J gene lost 5 bases, with 10 bases spanning the gap. Germline values: CDR1 KGHDR, CDR2 SFDVKD. The CDR3 loop reads CATSDVSGDQPQHF. For the CDR3, the DNA is TGTGCCACCAGTGATGTCTCGGGGGATCAGCCCCAGCATTTT.